This T cell receptor beta chain was documented in a study of OX40 agonist ivuxolimab in advanced cancers. Study as a whole: People who had prior anti-PD-1, anti-PD-L1 or anti-CTLA-4 therapy could take part, and 35% to 50% had some.

As regards this clone: The antigen is undetermined.

V was pared by 4 bases and J by 8 bases, with 15 bases between. The CDR3 covers 13 residues. CDR1 is SQVTM and CDR2 is ANQGSEA in the germline V gene. General study findings and limits: By week 6 at 0.1 to 3.0 mg/kg, blood CD4+ and CD8+ T cells had expanded clonally.

Data came from immunoSEQ multiplex PCR; TCRdb stores just in-frame clones and leaves some out. The repertoire holds around 21,000 clones, with nearly 85% as singletons. The genes are TRBV29-1 and TRBJ2-4; perhaps TRBD2 as D (7 bases). The source of this sequence is an adult with an advanced solid tumor such as melanoma, head and neck, liver or kidney cancer. The specimen was CD4+ or CD8+ T cells sorted from blood, collected in a trial of the OX40 agonist ivuxolimab. The CDR3 DNA reads TGCAGCGTTGTAGGGGGGGTTACGGACATTCAGTACTTC. This translates into CSVVGGVTDIQYF.